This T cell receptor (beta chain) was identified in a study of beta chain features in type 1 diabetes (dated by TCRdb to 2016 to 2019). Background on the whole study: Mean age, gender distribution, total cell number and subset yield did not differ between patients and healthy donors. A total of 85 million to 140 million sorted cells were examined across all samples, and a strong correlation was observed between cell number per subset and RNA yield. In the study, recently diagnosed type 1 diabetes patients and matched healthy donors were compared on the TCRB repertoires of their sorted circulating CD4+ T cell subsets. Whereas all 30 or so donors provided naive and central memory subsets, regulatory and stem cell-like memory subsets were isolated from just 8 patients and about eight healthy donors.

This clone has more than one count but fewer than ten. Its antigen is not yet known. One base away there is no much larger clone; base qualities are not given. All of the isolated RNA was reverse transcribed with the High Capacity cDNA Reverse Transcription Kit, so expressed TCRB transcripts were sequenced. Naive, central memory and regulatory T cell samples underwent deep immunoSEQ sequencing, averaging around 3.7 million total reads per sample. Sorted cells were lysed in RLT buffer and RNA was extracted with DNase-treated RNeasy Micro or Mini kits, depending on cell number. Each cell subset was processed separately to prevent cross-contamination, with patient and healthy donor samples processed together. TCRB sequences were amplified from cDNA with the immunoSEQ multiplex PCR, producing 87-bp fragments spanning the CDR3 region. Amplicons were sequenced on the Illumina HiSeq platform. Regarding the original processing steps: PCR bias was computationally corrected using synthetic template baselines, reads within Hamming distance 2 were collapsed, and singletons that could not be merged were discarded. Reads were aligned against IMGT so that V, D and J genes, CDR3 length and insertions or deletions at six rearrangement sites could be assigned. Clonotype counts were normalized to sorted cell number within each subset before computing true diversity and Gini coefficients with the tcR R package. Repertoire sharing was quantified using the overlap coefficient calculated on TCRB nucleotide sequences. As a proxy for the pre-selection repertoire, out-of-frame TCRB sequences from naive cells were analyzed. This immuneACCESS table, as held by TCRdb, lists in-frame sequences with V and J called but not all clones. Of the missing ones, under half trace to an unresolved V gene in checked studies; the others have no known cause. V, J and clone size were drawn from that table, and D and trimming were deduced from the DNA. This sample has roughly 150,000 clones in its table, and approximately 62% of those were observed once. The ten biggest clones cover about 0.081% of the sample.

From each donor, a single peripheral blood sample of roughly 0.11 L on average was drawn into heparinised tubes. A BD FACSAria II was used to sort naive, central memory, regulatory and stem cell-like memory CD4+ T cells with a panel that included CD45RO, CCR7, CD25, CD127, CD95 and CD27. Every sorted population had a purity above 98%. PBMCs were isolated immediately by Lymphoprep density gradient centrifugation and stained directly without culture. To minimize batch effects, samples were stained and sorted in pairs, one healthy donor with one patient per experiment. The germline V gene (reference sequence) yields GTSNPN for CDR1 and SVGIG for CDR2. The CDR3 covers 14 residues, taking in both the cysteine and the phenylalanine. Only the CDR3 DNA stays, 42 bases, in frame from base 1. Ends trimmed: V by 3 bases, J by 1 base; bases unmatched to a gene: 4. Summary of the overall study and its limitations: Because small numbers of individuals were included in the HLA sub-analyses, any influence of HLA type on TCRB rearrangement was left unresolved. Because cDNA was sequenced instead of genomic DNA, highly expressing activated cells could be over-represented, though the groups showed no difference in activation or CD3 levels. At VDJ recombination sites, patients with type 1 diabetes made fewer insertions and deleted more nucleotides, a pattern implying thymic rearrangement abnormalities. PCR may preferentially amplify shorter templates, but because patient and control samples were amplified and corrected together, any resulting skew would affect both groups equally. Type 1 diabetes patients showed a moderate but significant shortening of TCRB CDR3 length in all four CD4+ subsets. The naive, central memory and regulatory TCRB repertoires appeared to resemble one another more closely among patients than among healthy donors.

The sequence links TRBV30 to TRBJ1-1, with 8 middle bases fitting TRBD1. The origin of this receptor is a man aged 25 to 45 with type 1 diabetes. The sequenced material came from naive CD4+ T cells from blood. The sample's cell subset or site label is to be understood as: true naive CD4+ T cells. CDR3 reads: CAWRDGTGNTEAFF. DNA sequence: TGTGCCTGGAGGGACGGGACAGGGAACACTGAAGCTTTCTTT.